The 11 T cell receptor beta chains given below trace back to one sample, sequenced in a study of T cell responses to AZD1222 COVID-19 vaccine. Repertoires were generated with immunoSEQ multiplex PCR, while TCRdb's copy carries only in-frame clones and drops some. The profile shows 100,000 to 150,000 clones, 90% of them singletons. Sequenced here: peripheral blood, sampled on day 0 of AZD1222 vaccination. These receptors were collected from an adult in good health.

This sequence joins TRBV4-3 and TRBJ2-5, with D maybe TRBD1 (6 bases). The germline V and J ends were trimmed by 1 base and 5 bases, with 17 bases remaining between them. In germline, CDR1 is LGHNA, CDR2 YSLEER. The CDR3 runs 16 residues. CDR3 region: CASSQGPGTRHETQYF. DNA for the CDR3: TGCGCCAGCAGCCAAGGTCCCGGGACAAGACATGAGACCCAGTACTTC.

The chain has TRBV7-2 and TRBJ1-2; D is uncertain. The V end lost 1 base, the J end lost 5 bases, and 8 bases lay between the germline ends. The length of the CDR3 is 13 residues. Germline values: CDR1 SGHTA, CDR2 FQGNSA. CDR3 DNA: TGTGCCAGCAGCTTAGAGGTCCAGTATGGCTACACCTTC. This translates into CASSLEVQYGYTF.

The chain links TRBV6-4 to TRBJ2-5; no definite D call. V gave up 4 bases and J gave up 4 bases, with 10 bases separating them. This CDR3 region has 13 residues. Per the germline V gene, CDR1 is MRHNA and CDR2 is SNTAGT. In DNA form, the CDR3 reads TGTGCCAGCAGTGGCTCTATGGGAGAGACCCAGTACTTC. Translating it yields CASSGSMGETQYF.

The V call is TRBV10-1, the J call TRBJ2-3; no clear D gene. This CDR3 spans 15 amino acids. In germline, CDR1 is WNHNN, CDR2 SYGVQD (reference sequence). Trimming left V 5 bases short and J 2 bases short, with 14 bases between. The CDR3 region is CASSPTTSPTDTQYF. The CDR3 coding sequence is TGCGCCAGCAGTCCCACAACCTCACCCACAGATACGCAGTATTTT.

V usage is TRBV11-2 and J usage is TRBJ2-7; perhaps TRBD2 as D (5 bases). The CDR3 runs 14 residues. Between the trimmed V and J ends, which lost 3 bases and 6 bases, there was a span of 15 bases. The germline V gene has CDR1 SGHAT and CDR2 FQNNGV. CDR3 in DNA: TGTGCCAGCAGCTTCTTGGCACCCGAGGGCGAGCAGTACTTC. This gives the protein CASSFLAPEGEQYF.

This sequence joins TRBV13 and TRBJ2-7; D ambiguous. CDR3 length: 13 amino acids. CDR1 and CDR2 (germline): PRHDT, FYEKMQ (reference sequence). V shed 6 bases and J shed 2 bases, with 11 bases lying between them. The CDR3 sequence is CASSQTPTYEQYF. In DNA, the CDR3 is TGTGCCAGCAGTCAAACACCCACCTACGAGCAGTACTTC. Complete variable domain (other parts from reference TRBV13 and TRBJ2-7): AAGVIQSPRHLIKEKRETATLKCYPIPRHDTVYWYQQGPGQDPQFLISFYEKMQSDKGSIPDRFSAQQFSDYHSELNMSSLELGDSALYFCASSQTPTYEQYFGPGTRLTVT.

The rearrangement links TRBV9 to TRBJ1-1; TRBD1 agrees at 9 bases. CDR1 is SGDLS, CDR2 YYNGEE, per germline. The J segment lost 6 bases and the V segment lost 0 bases, leaving 12 bases of the junction unmatched. The CDR3 loop spans 17 amino acids. The CDR3 reads CASSVVYRGLEEAEAFF. CDR3 nucleotide sequence: TGTGCCAGCAGCGTAGTCTACAGGGGGCTAGAAGAGGCTGAAGCTTTCTTT.

The V and J genes are TRBV5-4 and TRBJ2-3; 12 bases map to TRBD2. The CDR3 runs to 16 residues. Germline CDR1 SGHNT, CDR2 YYREEE (reference sequence). V lost 0 bases and J lost 4; bases outside the gene matches: 3. CDR3 amino acids: CASSLELAGGADTQYF. Here the CDR3 DNA reads TGTGCCAGCAGCTTGGAACTAGCGGGGGGCGCAGATACGCAGTATTTT.

The chain couples TRBV4-3 to TRBJ1-6; no clear D. The CDR3 contains 13 residues. The V gene's germline CDR1 is LGHNA and CDR2 YSLEER. Trimming took 0 bases from V and 13 from J, leaving 10 bases between them. The CDR3 nucleotides are TGCGCCAGCAGCCAAGATGAAGGTCGGCCCCTCCACTTT. Its protein product is CASSQDEGRPLHF.

V and J are TRBV4-3 and TRBJ2-7, with D perhaps TRBD1 or TRBD2 (5 bases each). The CDR3 runs to 14 residues. Germline CDR1 LGHNA, CDR2 YSLEER. Trimming stripped 4 bases from V and 6 bases from J, with 16 bases between. DNA for the CDR3: TGCGCCAGCAGCCCCTCCGGGACCCGGGGCGAGCAGTACTTC. Translation gives CASSPSGTRGEQYF.

The chain couples TRBV19 to TRBJ1-3; D remains ambiguous. The CDR3 sequence is 15 residues long. The germline CDR1 and CDR2 sequences are LNHDA and SQIVND (reference sequence). Trimming left V 3 bases short and J 0 bases short, with 9 bases between. CDR3 DNA sequence: TGTGCCAGTAGTATTGGCTCACGCTCTGGAAACACCATATATTTT. It codes for CASSIGSRSGNTIYF.